The next 14 T cell receptor beta chains were all read from a single sample in a study of blood T cell repertoires in COVID-19. Only in-frame clones appear in the TCRdb table, and some are missing; sequencing was by immunoSEQ multiplex PCR. Of more than 250,000 clones in the sample, approximately 91% were seen once. The sample was peripheral blood. Receptors originate from a human donor in a cohort sampled during active COVID-19.

The J gene is TRBJ1-1, the V gene TRBV7-2; 8 positions match TRBD1. Germline CDR1 and CDR2: SGHTA and FQGNSA. This CDR3 spans 16 amino acids. The J segment lost 0 bases and the V segment lost 1 base, leaving 4 bases of the junction unmatched. The CDR3 region has the DNA TGTGCCAGCAGCTTAGGTCCGGACAGGGTGAACACTGAAGCTTTCTTT. Translation gives CASSLGPDRVNTEAFF.

DNA of the CDR3: TGCGCCAGCAGCGCCCGGGACAGGGTTCTTGAGACCCAGTACTTC. It is translated as CASSARDRVLETQYF. This chain uses TRBV5-1 with TRBJ2-5, with 9 bases aligning to TRBD1. This CDR3 is built from 15 residues. V lost 4 bases to trimming and J lost 5 bases; unmatched junction nucleotides: 9. Germline CDR1 reads SGHRS; CDR2 reads YFSETQ.

This rearrangement joins TRBV5-4 to TRBJ1-1; D gene uncertain. Trimming took off 4 bases at V and 3 bases at J, with 16 bases between the two ends. Germline V gives CDR1 SGHNT, CDR2 YYREEE (reference sequence). The CDR3 is 15 amino acids. This chain's CDR3 is CASSLGSPHHTEAFF. As DNA, the CDR3 is TGTGCCAGCAGCCTCGGGAGTCCACATCACACTGAAGCTTTCTTT. The whole variable domain, filled in from reference TRBV5-4 and TRBJ1-1, reads ETGVTQSPTHLIKTRGQQVTLRCSSQSGHNTVSWYQQALGQGPQFIFQYYREEENGRGNFPPRFSGLQFPNYSSELNVNALELDDSALYLCASSLGSPHHTEAFFGQGTRLTVV.

V and J are TRBV7-2 and TRBJ1-3; D not certain. The length of the CDR3 is 14 residues. Trimming removed 1 base from V and 4 bases from J, with 8 bases in between. Germline CDR1 and CDR2: SGHTA and FQGNSA. The CDR3 bases are TGTGCCAGCAGCTTAGAGAGGGTGGGAAACACCATATATTTT. Encoded protein: CASSLERVGNTIYF.

The chain employs TRBV6-4 and TRBJ2-1; weak D call: TRBD1 (6 bases). V lost 8 bases, J lost 4 bases, and 15 bases lay in between. This CDR3 comprises 14 residues. Germline CDR1 reads MRHNA; CDR2 reads SNTAGT. This chain's CDR3 is CASSDSDSYNEQFF. In DNA form, the CDR3 reads TGTGCCAGCTCGGATTCGGACAGTTACAATGAGCAGTTCTTC.

This chain links TRBV27 with TRBJ2-3, with 7 positions matching TRBD1. Germline CDR1 and CDR2: MNHEY and SMNVEV (reference sequence). Losses at the gene ends were 4 bases for V and 8 bases for J; bases not matched to a gene: 9. The CDR3 is 14 residues long. The chain's CDR3 is CASSYLDRAGTQYF. The CDR3 nucleotides are TGTGCCAGCAGTTATCTCGACAGGGCCGGTACGCAGTATTTT.

V is TRBV6-5 and J is TRBJ1-6; D gene ambiguous. CDR3 size: 12 residues. Germline CDR1 MNHEY, CDR2 SVGAGI. Trimming shortened V by 2 bases and J by 8 bases, and 4 bases separated the two germline ends. In DNA, the CDR3 is TGTGCCAGCAGTTACGAGGATTCACCCCTCCACTTT. It specifies CASSYEDSPLHF.

This rearrangement joins TRBV18 to TRBJ1-1; D is unclear. V was clipped by 6 bases and J by 1 base, with 9 bases between them. This CDR3 contains 13 residues. Germline values: CDR1 KGHSH, CDR2 LQKENI. The CDR3 region has the DNA TGTGCCAGCTCGGAGTCACCGAACACTGAAGCTTTCTTT. Translating it yields CASSESPNTEAFF.

The chain joins TRBV5-6 to TRBJ1-1; TRBD1 is a possible D gene (5 bases). The V and J ends lost 4 bases and 10 bases respectively, with 14 bases between them. This CDR3 region has 12 residues. The germline CDR1 and CDR2 sequences are SGHDT and YYEEEE. DNA of the CDR3: TGTGCCAGCAGCCGAGAGGGGAGGGGAGCTTTCTTT. Amino acids: CASSREGRGAFF.

This clone showed up just a few times. V usage is TRBV7-2 and J usage is TRBJ1-1; D perhaps matches TRBD1 (6 bases). The germline CDR1 and CDR2 sequences are SGHTA and FQGNSA. The CDR3 contains 16 residues. Trimming removed 5 bases at V and 4 bases at J, with 20 bases between. CDR3 in amino acids: CASSLTTGSGGTEAFF. CDR3 bases: TGTGCCAGCAGCCTAACGACAGGCAGCGGGGGCACTGAAGCTTTCTTT. Based on the CDR3 plus reference TRBV7-2 and TRBJ1-1, the full variable domain is GAGVSQSPSNKVTEKGKDVELRCDPISGHTALYWYRQSLGQGLEFLIYFQGNSAPDKSGLPSDRFSAERTGGSVSTLTIQRTQQEDSAVYLCASSLTTGSGGTEAFFGQGTRLTVV.

V is TRBV19 and J is TRBJ1-2; D remains ambiguous. The length of the CDR3 is 13 residues. Germline V gene sequence: CDR1 LNHDA, CDR2 SQIVND (reference sequence). V dropped 6 bases and J dropped 5 bases, with 13 bases sitting between them. CDR3 loop: CASRGRGDYGYTF. The CDR3 DNA reads TGTGCCAGTAGGGGTCGGGGAGATTATGGCTACACCTTC.

The V call is TRBV10-3, the J call TRBJ1-5; 7 nucleotides agree with TRBD1. V trimming: 4 bases; J trimming: 6 bases; junction bases outside the gene matches: 6. Germline V lookup: CDR1 ENHRY, CDR2 SYGVKD. This CDR3 is built from 14 residues. The CDR3, as DNA: TGTGCCATCAGTGGCCAGGGGGGAGGTCAGCCCCAGCATTTT. Translating gives CAISGQGGGQPQHF.

This clone was picked up a small number of times. The chain joins TRBV30 to TRBJ1-2, with TRBD1 matching 8 bases. This CDR3 spans 12 amino acids. Germline V gene sequence: CDR1 GTSNPN, CDR2 SVGIG (reference sequence). The V segment lost 4 bases and the J segment 3 bases; nucleotides outside the gene matches: 1. The CDR3 nucleotides are TGTGCCTGGACAGGGGGCGACTATGGCTACACCTTC. It encodes CAWTGGDYGYTF.

The rearrangement links TRBV4-3 to TRBJ1-4, with 9 bases fitting TRBD1. With 4 bases clipped from V and 5 bases from J, the junction kept 5 bases outside the gene matches. The CDR3 consists of 15 residues. Germline V gene sequence: CDR1 LGHNA, CDR2 YSLEER. Here the CDR3 DNA reads TGCGCCAGCAGCCGGCCCGGACAGGGGAATGAAAAACTGTTTTTT. The encoded protein is CASSRPGQGNEKLFF.